The 32 T cell receptor beta chains below were found in one sample sequenced in a study of blood T cell repertoires in COVID-19. Sequenced by immunoSEQ multiplex PCR; TCRdb stores in-frame clones only, minus some. The repertoire holds 280,000 or so clones, with around 86% as singletons. Sequenced material: peripheral blood. Every receptor here comes from a human donor in a cohort sampled during active COVID-19.

The rearrangement joins TRBV6-5 to TRBJ2-7; 7 bases fit TRBD1. CDR1 is MNHEY and CDR2 is SVGAGI in the germline V gene. This CDR3 has 14 residues. V lost 6 bases to trimming and J lost 0 bases; unmatched junction nucleotides: 5. CDR3 loop: CASRETGSSYEQYF. The CDR3 region has the DNA TGTGCCAGCAGAGAGACAGGGTCCTCCTACGAGCAGTACTTC.

The chain links TRBV11-2 to TRBJ2-1, with D perhaps matching TRBD1 (5 bases). The CDR3 covers 15 residues. Germline values: CDR1 SGHAT, CDR2 FQNNGV. V was shortened by 0 bases and J by 3 bases, with 9 bases between the two germline ends. CDR3 region: CASSLERGHYNEQFF. In DNA form, the CDR3 reads TGTGCCAGCAGCTTAGAAAGGGGTCACTACAATGAGCAGTTCTTC. Full variable domain (remainder filled in from reference TRBV11-2 and TRBJ2-1): EAGVAQSPRYKIIEKRQSVAFWCNPISGHATLYWYQQILGQGPKLLIQFQNNGVVDDSQLPKDRFSAERLKGVDSTLKIQPAKLEDSAVYLCASSLERGHYNEQFFGPGTRLTVL.

The rearrangement uses TRBV2 and TRBJ2-1; maybe TRBD1 (6 bases). From germline, CDR1 is SNHLY and CDR2 FYNNEI. This CDR3 comprises 15 residues. CDR3 in DNA: TGTGCAGTTAGGAAGGGGGAGAGCTCCTACAATGAGCAGTTCTTC. Translating it yields CAVRKGESSYNEQFF.

The chain links TRBV28 to TRBJ1-2; perhaps TRBD1 as D (6 bases). Germline V CDR1 and CDR2: MDHEN, SYDVKM. CDR3 size: 14 residues. Trimming took 3 bases from V and 7 from J, leaving 15 bases between them. The CDR3 nucleotides read TGTGCCAGCAGTTTCTCCGGGACAAAGGTTGGCTACACCTTC. It codes for CASSFSGTKVGYTF.

The chain recombines TRBV27 with TRBJ2-7; perhaps TRBD2 as D (5 bases). V was cut by 8 bases and J by 3 bases, with 17 bases left in between. CDR1 and CDR2 from the germline V gene are MNHEY and SMNVEV (reference sequence). The CDR3 length is 14 residues. The CDR3 DNA reads as TGTGCCAGCGTGGCGAGGGAGCCCATCTACGAGCAGTACTTC. Protein sequence: CASVAREPIYEQYF.

This clone was observed a single time. The V and J genes are TRBV6-5 and TRBJ1-5; possibly TRBD1 for D (6 bases). CDR1 is MNHEY, CDR2 SVGAGI, per germline. Trimming pared 5 bases from V and 1 base from J, leaving 9 bases between. CDR3 length: 14 amino acids. Here the CDR3 DNA reads TGTGCCAGCAGTCCCCAGGGGAGCAATCAGCCCCAGCATTTT. This encodes CASSPQGSNQPQHF.

V and J are TRBV6-4 and TRBJ2-1, with D possibly TRBD2 on 5 matching bases. The CDR3 is made up of 14 amino acids. V lost 7 bases to trimming and J lost 6 bases, with 16 bases between them. Germline values: CDR1 MRHNA, CDR2 SNTAGT. CDR3 sequence: CASKIGELSNEQFF. The CDR3 DNA reads as TGTGCCAGCAAAATCGGGGAGCTCTCCAATGAGCAGTTCTTC.

V usage is TRBV7-2 and J usage is TRBJ2-7; tentatively, D is TRBD2 (5 bases). The germline gives CDR1 SGHTA, CDR2 FQGNSA. V was cut by 2 bases and J by 3 bases, with 11 bases left in between. The CDR3 extends over 14 amino acids. DNA of the CDR3: TGTGCCAGCAGCTTATTACGCGGAGGCTACGAGCAGTACTTC. Translation gives CASSLLRGGYEQYF.

V is TRBV5-1 and J is TRBJ2-7; TRBD1 aligns across 7 bases. Trimming at V came to 4 bases and at J to 7 bases, leaving 11 bases not matched to a gene. Germline values: CDR1 SGHRS, CDR2 YFSETQ. This CDR3 comprises 14 residues. For the CDR3, the DNA is TGCGCCAGCAGCACAGGGGTGGGACCGCGGGAGCAGTACTTC. Translation gives CASSTGVGPREQYF.

The chain has TRBV7-9 and TRBJ2-5; TRBD1 aligns across 8 bases. Per germline, CDR1 SEHNR and CDR2 FQNEAQ (reference sequence). This CDR3 contains 16 residues. V shed 2 bases and J 5 bases; nucleotides not matched to a gene: 10. The CDR3 region is CASSLFPGGAGETQYF. DNA for the CDR3: TGTGCCAGCAGCTTATTCCCAGGGGGCGCGGGGGAGACCCAGTACTTC.

The chain employs TRBV11-2 and TRBJ1-1; D gene ambiguous. Germline V gene data show CDR1 as SGHAT and CDR2 as FQNNGV. The CDR3 extends over 15 amino acids. The V and J ends lost 8 bases and 0 bases respectively, with 16 bases between them. This CDR3 reads CASSLQARMNTEAFF. CDR3 bases: TGTGCCAGCTCTCTCCAAGCTAGGATGAACACTGAAGCTTTCTTT.

The chain has TRBV11-2 and TRBJ2-1, with D maybe TRBD2 (6 bases). The ends were cut back, 3 bases at V and 8 bases at J, with 20 bases in the middle. This CDR3 spans 16 amino acids. CDR1 is SGHAT, CDR2 FQNNGV, per germline. In nucleotides, the CDR3 is TGTGCCAGCAGCTTTAAGGCTAGCGTCCTTTTAGATGAGCAGTTCTTC. It codes for CASSFKASVLLDEQFF.

The V and J genes are TRBV4-1 and TRBJ2-1; D not resolved. Trimming shortened V by 4 bases and J by 2 bases, and 15 bases separated the two germline ends. The CDR3 is 16 residues long. CDR1 is MGHRA and CDR2 is YSYEKL in the germline V gene. The CDR3 protein is CASSRDRLLPYNEQFF. DNA for the CDR3: TGCGCCAGCAGCCGAGATAGACTCCTTCCCTACAATGAGCAGTTCTTC.

The rearrangement links TRBV18 to TRBJ2-5; D is unresolved. The CDR3 has 16 residues. V lost 1 base and J lost 0, with 12 bases in between. Germline V gene data show CDR1 as KGHSH and CDR2 as LQKENI. The CDR3 sequence is CASSPRQQPYQETQYF. The CDR3 DNA reads TGTGCCAGCTCACCACGGCAACAGCCGTACCAAGAGACCCAGTACTTC.

The chain is built from TRBV9 and TRBJ1-4; 10 bases are a match to TRBD1. After removal of 0 bases from V and 7 bases from J, the junction contained 3 bases not matched to a gene. Germline V gene lookup returns CDR1 SGDLS and CDR2 YYNGEE. The CDR3 runs to 15 residues. Written as DNA, the CDR3 is TGTGCCAGCAGCGTAGCCGGGACAGGGGCTGAAAAACTGTTTTTT. Its protein product is CASSVAGTGAEKLFF.

The chain uses TRBV7-2 and TRBJ2-2; D is perhaps TRBD1 (6 bases). Trimming pared 6 bases from V and 8 bases from J, leaving 19 bases between. The CDR3 is made up of 15 amino acids. Germline values: CDR1 SGHTA, CDR2 FQGNSA. The CDR3 reads CASRPFPGDGGELFF. CDR3 nucleotide sequence: TGTGCCAGCAGGCCCTTTCCAGGGGATGGGGGGGAGCTGTTTTTT.

This clone was seen once. V is TRBV29-1 and J is TRBJ2-5; 7 bases match TRBD1. The CDR3 sequence is 12 residues long. The V segment lost 5 bases and the J segment 4 bases; nucleotides outside the gene matches: 4. Germline V gene data show CDR1 as SQVTM and CDR2 as ANQGSEA. The CDR3: CSVTGDAETQYF. CDR3 bases: TGCAGCGTTACAGGGGATGCAGAGACCCAGTACTTC.

This sequence joins TRBV18 and TRBJ2-3; D unresolved. CDR3 length: 13 amino acids. V lost 5 bases and J 5 bases, leaving 11 bases between the germline ends. Germline CDR1 and CDR2: KGHSH and LQKENI. CDR3: CASSSGTKDTQYF. DNA for the CDR3: TGTGCCAGCTCATCGGGTACTAAAGATACGCAGTATTTT.

CDR3 in DNA: TGCGCCAGCAGCCAAATCGGAACTAGCAAAACTGGGGCCCAGTACTTC. This gives the protein CASSQIGTSKTGAQYF. The chain has TRBV4-1 and TRBJ2-5, with D possibly TRBD2 on 6 matching bases. CDR1 and CDR2 from the germline V gene are MGHRA and YSYEKL. Trimming left V 2 bases short and J 9 bases short, with 22 bases between. CDR3 length equals 16 residues.

The rearrangement joins TRBV3-1 (or the pseudogene TRBV3-2) to TRBJ1-1, with D hard to call. The CDR3 is 13 residues long. Between the trimmed V and J ends, which lost 0 bases and 7 bases, there was a span of 9 bases. Looked up from germline, CDR1 is LGHDT and CDR2 is YNNKEL (reference sequence). The CDR3 spells CASSQERGFEAFF. CDR3 coding DNA: TGTGCCAGCAGCCAAGAGAGAGGGTTTGAAGCTTTCTTT.

This clone has just one count. The sample carries other DNA sequences with the same CDR3. The J gene is TRBJ2-5, the V gene TRBV11-2; possibly TRBD2 for D (6 bases). The CDR3 spans 13 residues. V was cut by 5 bases and J by 4 bases, with 11 bases left in between. Per the germline V gene, CDR1 is SGHAT and CDR2 is FQNNGV. CDR3 sequence reads: CASSRDSRETQYF. DNA for the CDR3: TGTGCCAGCAGCCGGGACTCGCGAGAGACCCAGTACTTC.

This chain joins TRBV6-6 and TRBJ2-2, with 8 bases aligning to TRBD2. The CDR3 has 17 amino acids. The germline CDR1 and CDR2 sequences are MNHNY and SVGAGI (reference sequence). The V segment lost 5 bases and the J segment 3 bases; nucleotides outside the gene matches: 11. The CDR3 DNA is TGTGCCAGCAGTCCCTCCACCGGGAGGGCCTACACCGGGGAGCTGTTTTTT. It encodes CASSPSTGRAYTGELFF.

The CDR3 loop reads CASRPVGTNEKLFF. DNA for the CDR3: TGTGCCAGCAGACCGGTCGGGACTAATGAAAAACTGTTTTTT. The V gene is TRBV2, the J gene TRBJ1-4; D gene unclear. Germline V gives CDR1 SNHLY, CDR2 FYNNEI. The germline V and J ends were trimmed by 6 bases and 2 bases, with 10 bases remaining between them. The CDR3 consists of 14 residues.

The chain has TRBV5-5 and TRBJ1-5, with 9 bases that match TRBD1. Trimming at V came to 1 base and at J to 3 bases, leaving 2 bases not matched to a gene. The CDR3 spans 15 residues. Germline-derived CDR1 and CDR2 are SGHKS and YYEKEE (reference sequence). The CDR3, as DNA: TGTGCCAGCAGCTTGTGGACAGGGGTCAATCAGCCCCAGCATTTT. Its protein is CASSLWTGVNQPQHF.

The rearrangement joins TRBV27 to TRBJ1-6; D might be TRBD1 (6 bases). This CDR3 region has 15 residues. V gave up 6 bases and J gave up 5 bases, with 14 bases separating them. Germline V CDR1 and CDR2: MNHEY, SMNVEV (reference sequence). CDR3 nucleotides: TGTGCCAGCAGCCAGACGGACAGAGATAATTCACCCCTCCACTTT. This translates into CASSQTDRDNSPLHF.

The chain combines TRBV10-3 with TRBJ1-1; D is possibly TRBD1 (5 bases). The CDR3 sequence is 15 residues long. The V and J ends lost 3 bases and 4 bases respectively, with 15 bases between them. Per the germline V gene, CDR1 is ENHRY and CDR2 is SYGVKD. CDR3 loop: CAISDGPGRGTEAFF. The CDR3 DNA sequence: TGTGCCATCAGTGATGGACCAGGAAGGGGCACTGAAGCTTTCTTT.

The chain employs TRBV10-3 and TRBJ1-2; 11 positions agree with TRBD1. The germline V gene has CDR1 ENHRY and CDR2 SYGVKD. V shed 3 bases, J shed 6 bases, and the junction held 6 bases outside the gene matches. The CDR3 sequence is 15 residues long. CDR3 coding DNA: TGTGCCATCAGTGACACTGGACAGGGGGCCCATGGCTACACCTTC. Its translation is CAISDTGQGAHGYTF.

The rearrangement links TRBV4-1 to TRBJ1-1; TRBD1 might be the D (6 bases). V was trimmed by 3 bases and J by 5 bases, leaving 13 bases between them. The CDR3 runs 14 residues. In germline, CDR1 is MGHRA, CDR2 YSYEKL. CDR3 in DNA: TGCGCCAGCAGCCACCCCCAGGGGATTACTGAAGCTTTCTTT. Translated: CASSHPQGITEAFF.

This chain connects TRBV11-2 to TRBJ2-3; D call uncertain. V dropped 1 base and J dropped 0 bases, with 11 bases sitting between them. The length of the CDR3 is 16 residues. CDR1 and CDR2 (germline): SGHAT, FQNNGV. The CDR3 region has the DNA TGTGCCAGCAGCTTAGGGGTCGGGTCTAGCACAGATACGCAGTATTTT. It yields the protein CASSLGVGSSTDTQYF.

V and J are TRBV19 and TRBJ1-5; D call uncertain. V was clipped by 7 bases and J by 4 bases, with 11 bases between them. CDR3 length: 13 amino acids. Germline V lookup: CDR1 LNHDA, CDR2 SQIVND (reference sequence). The CDR3 region is CASTESENQPQHF. Written as DNA, the CDR3 is TGTGCCAGTACTGAATCCGAGAATCAGCCCCAGCATTTT.

The rearrangement joins TRBV30 to TRBJ2-7; the D is unclear. Germline V gene lookup returns CDR1 GTSNPN and CDR2 SVGIG (reference sequence). V lost 2 bases to trimming and J lost 2 bases, with 19 bases between them. The CDR3 sequence is 16 residues long. The CDR3 DNA reads TGTGCCTGGAGTCCCAGGATCGGAAAAATCACCTACGAGCAGTACTTC. Translation gives CAWSPRIGKITYEQYF.

This clone was seen only a few times. The V and J genes are TRBV5-4 and TRBJ1-2; 8 nucleotides match TRBD1. The germline gives CDR1 SGHNT, CDR2 YYREEE (reference sequence). V was clipped by 7 bases and J by 6 bases; unmatched bases: 5. The CDR3 totals 12 residues. This chain's CDR3 is CASPGGSNGYTF. CDR3 coding DNA: TGTGCCAGCCCAGGGGGCTCTAATGGCTACACCTTC.